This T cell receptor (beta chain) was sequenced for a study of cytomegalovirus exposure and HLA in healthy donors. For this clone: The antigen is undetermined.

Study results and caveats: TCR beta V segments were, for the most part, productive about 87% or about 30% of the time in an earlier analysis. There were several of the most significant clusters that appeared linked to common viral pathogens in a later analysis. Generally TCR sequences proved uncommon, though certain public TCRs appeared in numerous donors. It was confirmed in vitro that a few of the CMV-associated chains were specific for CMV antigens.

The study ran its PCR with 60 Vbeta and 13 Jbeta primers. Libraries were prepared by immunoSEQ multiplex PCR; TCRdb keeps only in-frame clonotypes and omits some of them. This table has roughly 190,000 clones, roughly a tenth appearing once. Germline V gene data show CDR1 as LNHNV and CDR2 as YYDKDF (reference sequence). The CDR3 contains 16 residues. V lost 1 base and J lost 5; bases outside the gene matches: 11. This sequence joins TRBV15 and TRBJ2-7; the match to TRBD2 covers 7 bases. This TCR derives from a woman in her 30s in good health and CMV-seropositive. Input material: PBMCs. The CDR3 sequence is CATSRGFERDYHEQYF. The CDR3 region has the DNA TGTGCCACCAGCAGAGGCTTCGAGCGGGACTACCACGAGCAGTACTTC.